Listed below are T cell receptor beta chains from one sample, sequenced in a study of blood T cell repertoires in COVID-19. Data came from immunoSEQ multiplex PCR; TCRdb stores just in-frame clones and leaves some out. The repertoire consists of about 150,000 clones, with around 80% occurring once and the leading ten covering under 0.75%. The sequenced material came from peripheral blood. The receptors were gathered from a man between 60 and 70 years old with acute or convalescent COVID-19. Both conserved end residues are trimmed from each CDR3. The order of the fields is D gene, V gene, J gene, CDR3 protein. A D gene is named only where the DNA matches it firmly.

d_gene: TRBD2; v_gene: TRBV14; j_gene: TRBJ2-3; CDR3aa: ASSQRLAGGPRTDTQY
d_gene: TRBD1; v_gene: TRBV19; j_gene: TRBJ1-1; CDR3aa: ASSGNTGGTAF
d_gene: NA; v_gene: TRBV5-6; j_gene: TRBJ1-3; CDR3aa: ASSYPAASGNTIY
d_gene: NA; v_gene: TRBV12-3/TRBV12-4; j_gene: TRBJ1-1; CDR3aa: ASSPDRYTEAF
d_gene: NA; v_gene: TRBV5-5; j_gene: TRBJ1-1; CDR3aa: ASSFREGTEAF
d_gene: NA; v_gene: TRBV12-3/TRBV12-4; j_gene: TRBJ1-5; CDR3aa: ASSLGTNQPQH
d_gene: NA; v_gene: TRBV5-1; j_gene: TRBJ1-1; CDR3aa: ASSPSGRENTEAF
d_gene: NA; v_gene: TRBV5-1; j_gene: TRBJ1-2; CDR3aa: ASSIETAPYGYT
d_gene: TRBD1; v_gene: TRBV19; j_gene: TRBJ1-1; CDR3aa: ASSVRQGRKNTEAF
d_gene: NA; v_gene: TRBV28; j_gene: TRBJ1-4; CDR3aa: ASSSLTTATNEKLF